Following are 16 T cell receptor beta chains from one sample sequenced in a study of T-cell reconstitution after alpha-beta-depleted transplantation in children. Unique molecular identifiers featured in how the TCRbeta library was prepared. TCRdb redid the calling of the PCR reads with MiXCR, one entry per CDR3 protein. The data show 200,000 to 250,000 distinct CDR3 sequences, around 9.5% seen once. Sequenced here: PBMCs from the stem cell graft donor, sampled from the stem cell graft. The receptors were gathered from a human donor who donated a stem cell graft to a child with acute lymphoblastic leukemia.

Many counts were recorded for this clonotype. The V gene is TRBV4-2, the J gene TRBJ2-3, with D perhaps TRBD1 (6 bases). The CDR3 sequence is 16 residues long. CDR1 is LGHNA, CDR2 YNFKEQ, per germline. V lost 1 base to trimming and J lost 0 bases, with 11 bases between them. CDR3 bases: TGTGCCAGCAGCCAAGTGGGCAGGGGTAGCACAGATACGCAGTATTTT. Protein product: CASSQVGRGSTDTQYF.

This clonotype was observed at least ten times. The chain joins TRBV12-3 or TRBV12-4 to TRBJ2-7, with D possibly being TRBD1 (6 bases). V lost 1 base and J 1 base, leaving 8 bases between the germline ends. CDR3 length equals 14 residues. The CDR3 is CASSLVTGSYEQYF. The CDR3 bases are TGTGCCAGCAGTTTAGTCACAGGGTCCTACGAGCAGTACTTC.

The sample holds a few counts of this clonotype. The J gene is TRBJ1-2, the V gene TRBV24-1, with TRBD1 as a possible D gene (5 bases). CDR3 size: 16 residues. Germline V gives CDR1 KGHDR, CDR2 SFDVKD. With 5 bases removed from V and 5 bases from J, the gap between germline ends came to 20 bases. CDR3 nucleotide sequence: TGTGCCACCAGTGCCCCTATCCGGGACCAAATTTATGGCTACACCTTC. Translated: CATSAPIRDQIYGYTF.

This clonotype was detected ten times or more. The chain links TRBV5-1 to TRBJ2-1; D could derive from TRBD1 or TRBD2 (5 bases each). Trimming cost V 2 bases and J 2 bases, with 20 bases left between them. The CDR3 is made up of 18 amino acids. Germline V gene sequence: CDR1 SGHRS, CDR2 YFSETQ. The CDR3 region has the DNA TGCGCCAGCAGCTTACCTCACGGGACCCCTCAAGCCTACAATGAGCAGTTCTTC. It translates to CASSLPHGTPQAYNEQFF.

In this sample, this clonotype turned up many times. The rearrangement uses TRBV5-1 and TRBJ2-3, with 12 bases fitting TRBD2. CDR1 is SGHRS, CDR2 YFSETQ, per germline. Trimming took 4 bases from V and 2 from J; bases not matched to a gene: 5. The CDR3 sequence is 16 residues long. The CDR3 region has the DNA TGCGCCAGCAGCGGAACTAGCGGGGGGCTCACAGATACGCAGTATTTT. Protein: CASSGTSGGLTDTQYF.

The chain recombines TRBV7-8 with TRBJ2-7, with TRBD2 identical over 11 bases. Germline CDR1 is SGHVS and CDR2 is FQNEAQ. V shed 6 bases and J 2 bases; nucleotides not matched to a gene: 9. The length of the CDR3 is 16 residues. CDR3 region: CASSLRGTSGPYEQYF. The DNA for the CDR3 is TGTGCCAGCAGTTTAAGGGGGACTAGCGGCCCCTACGAGCAGTACTTC.

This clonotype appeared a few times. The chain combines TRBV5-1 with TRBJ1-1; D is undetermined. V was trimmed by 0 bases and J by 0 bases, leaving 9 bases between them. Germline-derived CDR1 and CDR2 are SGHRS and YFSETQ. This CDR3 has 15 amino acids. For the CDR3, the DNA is TGCGCCAGCAGCTTGGACGGAGAGATGAACACTGAAGCTTTCTTT. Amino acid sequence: CASSLDGEMNTEAFF.

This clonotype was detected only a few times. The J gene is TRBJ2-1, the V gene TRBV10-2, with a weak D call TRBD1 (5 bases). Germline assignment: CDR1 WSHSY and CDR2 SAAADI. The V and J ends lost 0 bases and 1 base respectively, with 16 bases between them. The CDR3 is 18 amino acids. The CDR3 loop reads CASSESLWAGMSYNEQFF. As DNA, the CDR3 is TGCGCCAGCAGTGAGTCGTTATGGGCAGGGATGTCCTACAATGAGCAGTTCTTC.

The DNA of the CDR3 is TGTGCCAGCAGAACAGGAGGGGGGAACACTGAAGCTTTCTTT. It codes for CASRTGGGNTEAFF. The chain links TRBV27 to TRBJ1-1, with D possibly TRBD1 on 6 matching bases. V lost 6 bases and J 1 base, leaving 12 bases between the germline ends. CDR1 and CDR2 (germline): MNHEY, SMNVEV (reference sequence). This CDR3 has 14 residues.

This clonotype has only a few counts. The CDR3 DNA sequence: TGTGCCAGCATTGGGCCGGGACAGGGGGCAATCTACGAGCAGTACTTC. Its protein product is CASIGPGQGAIYEQYF. The chain recombines TRBV11-3 with TRBJ2-7, with 12 bases matching TRBD1. Germline CDR1 and CDR2: SGHNT and YENEEA. The CDR3 spans 16 residues. V was pared by 7 bases and J by 3 bases, with 10 bases of the junction left unmatched.

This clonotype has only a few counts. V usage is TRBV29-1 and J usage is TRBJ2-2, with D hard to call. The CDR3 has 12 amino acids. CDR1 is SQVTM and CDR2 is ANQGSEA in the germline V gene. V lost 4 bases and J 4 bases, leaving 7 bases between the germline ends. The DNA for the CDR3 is TGCAGCGTTGTTCAGAGCACCGGGGAGCTGTTTTTT. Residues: CSVVQSTGELFF.

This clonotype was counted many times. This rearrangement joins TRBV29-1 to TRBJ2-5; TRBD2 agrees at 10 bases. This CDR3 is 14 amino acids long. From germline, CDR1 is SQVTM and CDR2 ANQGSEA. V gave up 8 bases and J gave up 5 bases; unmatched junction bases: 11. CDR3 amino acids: CSSIGTSVTETQYF. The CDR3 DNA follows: TGCAGCTCTATAGGGACTAGCGTTACGGAGACCCAGTACTTC.

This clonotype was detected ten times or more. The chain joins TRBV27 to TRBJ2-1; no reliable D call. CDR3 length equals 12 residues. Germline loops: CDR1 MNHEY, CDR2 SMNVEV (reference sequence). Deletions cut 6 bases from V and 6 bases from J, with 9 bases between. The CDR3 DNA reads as TGTGCCAGCAGAGGTGAAGGCAATGAGCAGTTCTTC. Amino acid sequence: CASRGEGNEQFF.

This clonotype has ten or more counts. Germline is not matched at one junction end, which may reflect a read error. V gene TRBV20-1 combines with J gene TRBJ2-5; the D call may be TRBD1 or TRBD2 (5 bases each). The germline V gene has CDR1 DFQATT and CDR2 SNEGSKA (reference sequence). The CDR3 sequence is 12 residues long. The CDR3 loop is CSAWDPQKTQYF. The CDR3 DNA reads TGCAGTGCTTGGGACCCCCAAAAGACCCAGTACTTC.

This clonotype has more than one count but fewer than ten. The CDR3 region has the DNA TGCAGTGCTAGACGTCAGGGCAAATCTGAAGCTTTCTTT. Encoded protein: CSARRQGKSEAFF. This rearrangement joins TRBV20-1 to TRBJ1-1; weak D call: TRBD1 (5 bases). V was trimmed by 2 bases and J by 6 bases, leaving 13 bases between them. Germline loops: CDR1 DFQATT, CDR2 SNEGSKA (reference sequence). The CDR3 has 13 residues.

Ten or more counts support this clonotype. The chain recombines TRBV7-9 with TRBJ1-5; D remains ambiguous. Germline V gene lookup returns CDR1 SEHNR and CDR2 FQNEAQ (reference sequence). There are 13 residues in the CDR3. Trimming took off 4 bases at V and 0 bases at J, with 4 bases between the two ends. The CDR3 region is CASSYYSNQPQHF. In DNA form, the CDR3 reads TGTGCCAGCAGCTACTATAGCAATCAGCCCCAGCATTTT.